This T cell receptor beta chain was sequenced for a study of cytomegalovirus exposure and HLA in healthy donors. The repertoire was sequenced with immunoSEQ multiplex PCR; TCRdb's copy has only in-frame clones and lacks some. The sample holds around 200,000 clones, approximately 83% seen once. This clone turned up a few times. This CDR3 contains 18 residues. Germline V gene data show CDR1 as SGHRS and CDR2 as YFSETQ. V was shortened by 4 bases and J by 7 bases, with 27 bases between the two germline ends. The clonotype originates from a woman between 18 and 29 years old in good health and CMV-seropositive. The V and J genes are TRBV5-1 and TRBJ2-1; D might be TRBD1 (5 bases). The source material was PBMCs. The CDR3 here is CASSELSPGLSIPNEQFF. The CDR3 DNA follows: TGCGCCAGCAGCGAATTGTCCCCAGGGTTGAGTATACCGAATGAGCAGTTCTTC.